This T cell receptor beta chain was obtained from a study of blood T cell repertoires in COVID-19. Germline lookup yields CDR1 MRHNA and CDR2 SNTAGT. V lost 6 bases, J lost 5 bases, and 15 bases stayed unmatched. This CDR3 is 17 amino acids long. Sequencing was performed with immunoSEQ multiplex PCR; in TCRdb, only in-frame clones are kept and a portion is missing. Of 65,000 to 85,000 clones detected, 80% to 90% appear once; the ten largest clones hold approximately 2.9%. This clonotype was obtained from a man aged 50 to 59 with acute or convalescent COVID-19. This chain uses TRBV6-4 with TRBJ1-2; 10 bases align to TRBD1. Sequenced: peripheral blood. CDR3 sequence: CASSPSTGTGAWYGYTF. CDR3 in DNA: TGTGCCAGCAGCCCATCTACCGGGACAGGGGCCTGGTATGGCTACACCTTC.